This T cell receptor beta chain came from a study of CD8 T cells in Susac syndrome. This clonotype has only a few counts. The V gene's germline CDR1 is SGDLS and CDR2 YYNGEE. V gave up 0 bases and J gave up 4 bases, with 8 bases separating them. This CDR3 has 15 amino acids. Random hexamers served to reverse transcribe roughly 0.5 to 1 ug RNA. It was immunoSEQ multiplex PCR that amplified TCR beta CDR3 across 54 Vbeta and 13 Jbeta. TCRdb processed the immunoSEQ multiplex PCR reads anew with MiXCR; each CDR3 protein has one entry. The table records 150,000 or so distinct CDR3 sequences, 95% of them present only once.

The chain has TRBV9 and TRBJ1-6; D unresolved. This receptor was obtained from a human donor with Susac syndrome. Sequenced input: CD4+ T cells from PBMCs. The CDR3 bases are TGTGCCAGCAGCGTAGGGACGGAGTATAATTCACCCCTCCACTTT. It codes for CASSVGTEYNSPLHF.